This is a list of T cell receptor beta chains from one sample in a study of control samples from healthy donors and cancer patients. Method: immunoSEQ multiplex PCR; TCRdb's copy keeps in-frame clones and lacks some. The sample comprises roughly 120,000 clones, approximately 90% of which are singletons, and around 7.6% rests with the top ten. Sequencing was carried out using blood. These receptors originate from a woman younger than 30 in good health. CDR3s include the opening cysteine and the closing phenylalanine or tryptophan. The D gene is left open where the match is weak.

CDR3nt: TGTGCCAGCAGGCCCCCCCGCCTAGATACGCAGTATTTT
CDR3aa: CASRPPRLDTQYF
j_gene: TRBJ2-3
d_gene: NA
v_gene: TRBV9

CDR3nt: TGTGCCAGCAGCATTCAGGGCATTAACACTGAAGCTTTCTTT
CDR3aa: CASSIQGINTEAFF
j_gene: TRBJ1-1
d_gene: NA
v_gene: TRBV2

CDR3nt: TGTGCCAGCTCACTAGAGGGCGGGAACCACTATGGCTACACCTTC
CDR3aa: CASSLEGGNHYGYTF
j_gene: TRBJ1-2
d_gene: NA
v_gene: TRBV18

CDR3nt: TGTGCCAGCAGCTGGGGGGGGTTCAGCGAGACCCAGTACTTC
CDR3aa: CASSWGGFSETQYF
j_gene: TRBJ2-5
d_gene: TRBD2
v_gene: TRBV7-9

CDR3nt: TGTGCCAGCAGGGGCCAATCCGGTCAGCCCCAGCATTTT
CDR3aa: CASRGQSGQPQHF
j_gene: TRBJ1-5
d_gene: NA
v_gene: TRBV2

CDR3nt: TGTGCCAGCACCTTATTCCTAACTAATGAAAAACTGTTTTTT
CDR3aa: CASTLFLTNEKLFF
j_gene: TRBJ1-4
d_gene: NA
v_gene: TRBV6-5

CDR3nt: TGCGCCAGCAGCCAAGGACGGGGGAACACTGAAGCTTTCTTT
CDR3aa: CASSQGRGNTEAFF
j_gene: TRBJ1-1
d_gene: NA
v_gene: TRBV4-3

CDR3nt: TGCGCCCGGACAGGGGGCGACGGAACTAATGAAAAACTGTTTTTT
CDR3aa: CARTGGDGTNEKLFF
j_gene: TRBJ1-4
d_gene: TRBD1
v_gene: TRBV5-1

CDR3nt: TGTGCCAGCAGCCCATTACCTCAGGGTTTGAGCAATCAGCCCCAGCATTTT
CDR3aa: CASSPLPQGLSNQPQHF
j_gene: TRBJ1-5
d_gene: NA
v_gene: TRBV7-6

CDR3nt: TGTGCCAGCAGTTTGGTCCCCCGCTATGGCTACACCTTC
CDR3aa: CASSLVPRYGYTF
j_gene: TRBJ1-2
d_gene: NA
v_gene: TRBV28

CDR3nt: TGTGCCAGCAGCCAAGAGACATGCTACGAGCAGTACTTC
CDR3aa: CASSQETCYEQYF
j_gene: TRBJ2-7
d_gene: NA
v_gene: TRBV3-1/TRBV3-2

CDR3nt: TGTGCCAGCAGTTCCGGGACAGTTCTACTCTATGGCTACACCTTC
CDR3aa: CASSSGTVLLYGYTF
j_gene: TRBJ1-2
d_gene: TRBD1
v_gene: TRBV28

CDR3nt: TGTGCCAGCAGCTCGGGACTAGCGGGAGGTAGGGAGCAGTTCTTC
CDR3aa: CASSSGLAGGREQFF
j_gene: TRBJ2-1
d_gene: TRBD2
v_gene: TRBV7-3

CDR3nt: TGTGCCAGTACAACGGGGAGGGGACAGACCTACGAGCAGTACTTC
CDR3aa: CASTTGRGQTYEQYF
j_gene: TRBJ2-7
d_gene: NA
v_gene: TRBV13